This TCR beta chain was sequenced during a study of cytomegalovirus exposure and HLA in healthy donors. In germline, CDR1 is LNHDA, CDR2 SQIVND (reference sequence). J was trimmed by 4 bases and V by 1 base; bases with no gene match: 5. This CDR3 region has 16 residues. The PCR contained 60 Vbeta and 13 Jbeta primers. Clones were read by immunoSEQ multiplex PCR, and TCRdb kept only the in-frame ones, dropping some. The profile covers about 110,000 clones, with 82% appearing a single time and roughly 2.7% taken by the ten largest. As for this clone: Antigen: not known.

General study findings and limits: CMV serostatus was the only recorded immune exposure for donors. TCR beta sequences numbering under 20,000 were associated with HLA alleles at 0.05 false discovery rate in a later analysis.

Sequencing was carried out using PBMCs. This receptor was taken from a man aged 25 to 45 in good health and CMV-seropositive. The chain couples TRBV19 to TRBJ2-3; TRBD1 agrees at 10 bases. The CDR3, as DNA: TGTGCCAGTAGTATAGTGGGGACAGGGGAGTCAGATACGCAGTATTTT. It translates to CASSIVGTGESDTQYF.